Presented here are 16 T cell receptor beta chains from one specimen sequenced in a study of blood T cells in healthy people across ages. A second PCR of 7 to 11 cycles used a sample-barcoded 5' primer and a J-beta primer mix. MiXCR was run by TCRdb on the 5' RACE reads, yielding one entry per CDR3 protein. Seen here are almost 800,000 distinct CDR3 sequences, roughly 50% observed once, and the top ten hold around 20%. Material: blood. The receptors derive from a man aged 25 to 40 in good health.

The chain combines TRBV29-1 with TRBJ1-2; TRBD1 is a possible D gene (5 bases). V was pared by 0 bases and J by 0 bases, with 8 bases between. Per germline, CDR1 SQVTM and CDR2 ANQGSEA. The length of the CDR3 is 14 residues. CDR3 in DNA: TGCAGCGTTGAAGACAGGGAAGCTAACTATGGCTACACCTTC. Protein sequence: CSVEDREANYGYTF.

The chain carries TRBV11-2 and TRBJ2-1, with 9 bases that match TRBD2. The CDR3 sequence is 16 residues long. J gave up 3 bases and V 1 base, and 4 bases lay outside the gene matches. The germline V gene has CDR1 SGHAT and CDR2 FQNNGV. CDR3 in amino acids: CASSLVAGGYYNEQFF. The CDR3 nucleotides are TGTGCCAGCAGCTTAGTGGCGGGAGGGTACTACAATGAGCAGTTCTTC.

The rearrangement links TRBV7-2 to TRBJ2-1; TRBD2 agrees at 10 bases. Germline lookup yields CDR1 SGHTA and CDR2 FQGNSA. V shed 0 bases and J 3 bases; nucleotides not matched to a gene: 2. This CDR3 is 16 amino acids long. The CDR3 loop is CASSLASGRIYNEQFF. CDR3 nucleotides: TGTGCCAGCAGCTTAGCTAGCGGGAGGATCTACAATGAGCAGTTCTTC. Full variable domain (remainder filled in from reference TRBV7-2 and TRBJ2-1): GAGVSQSPSNKVTEKGKDVELRCDPISGHTALYWYRQSLGQGLEFLIYFQGNSAPDKSGLPSDRFSAERTGGSVSTLTIQRTQQEDSAVYLCASSLASGRIYNEQFFGPGTRLTVL.

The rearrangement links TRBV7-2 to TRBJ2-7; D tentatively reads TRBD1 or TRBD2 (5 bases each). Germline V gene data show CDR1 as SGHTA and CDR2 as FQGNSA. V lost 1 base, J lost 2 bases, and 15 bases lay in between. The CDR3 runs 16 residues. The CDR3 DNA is TGTGCCAGCAGCTTAGGCCAATCGGGGCCCGCCTACGAGCAGTACTTC. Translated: CASSLGQSGPAYEQYF.

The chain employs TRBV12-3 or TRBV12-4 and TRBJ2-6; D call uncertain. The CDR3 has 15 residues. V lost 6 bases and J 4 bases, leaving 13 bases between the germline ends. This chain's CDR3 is CASSQSPNGANVLTF. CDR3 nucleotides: TGTGCCAGCAGCCAGAGCCCGAACGGGGCCAACGTCCTGACTTTC.

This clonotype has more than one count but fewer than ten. The CDR3 DNA sequence: TGCGCCAGCAGCTTCTCGGGGGGAGACGAGCAGTACTTC. Translating it yields CASSFSGGDEQYF. The chain combines TRBV5-1 with TRBJ2-7, with 7 nucleotides matching TRBD2. The V and J ends lost 2 bases and 5 bases, in that order; junction bases with no gene match: 4. The CDR3 covers 13 residues. Germline loops: CDR1 SGHRS, CDR2 YFSETQ.

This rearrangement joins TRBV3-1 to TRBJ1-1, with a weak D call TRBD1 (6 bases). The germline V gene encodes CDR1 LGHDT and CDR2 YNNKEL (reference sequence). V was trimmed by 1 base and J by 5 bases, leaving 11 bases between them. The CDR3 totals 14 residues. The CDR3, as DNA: TGTGCCAGCAGCCAAGGTAAGGGGGGTACTGAAGCTTTCTTT. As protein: CASSQGKGGTEAFF.

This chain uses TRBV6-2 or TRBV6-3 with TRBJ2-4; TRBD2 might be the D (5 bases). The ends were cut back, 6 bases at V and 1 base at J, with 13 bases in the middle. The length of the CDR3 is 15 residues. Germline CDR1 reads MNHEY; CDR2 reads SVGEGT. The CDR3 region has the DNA TGTGCCAGCAGGAGTACTTGGGAGGCCAAAAACATTCAGTACTTC. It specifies CASRSTWEAKNIQYF.

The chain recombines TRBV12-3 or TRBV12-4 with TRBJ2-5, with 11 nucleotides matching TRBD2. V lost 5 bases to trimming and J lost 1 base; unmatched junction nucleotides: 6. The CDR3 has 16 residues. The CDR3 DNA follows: TGTGCCAGCAGTCAACTAGCGGGGGACGGCCAAGAGACCCAGTACTTC. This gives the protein CASSQLAGDGQETQYF.

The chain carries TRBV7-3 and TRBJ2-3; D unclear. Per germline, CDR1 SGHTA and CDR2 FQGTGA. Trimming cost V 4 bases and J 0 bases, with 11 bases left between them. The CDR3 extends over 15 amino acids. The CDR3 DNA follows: TGTGCCAGCAGCTCCTCTCAGCGTAGCACAGATACGCAGTATTTT. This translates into CASSSSQRSTDTQYF.

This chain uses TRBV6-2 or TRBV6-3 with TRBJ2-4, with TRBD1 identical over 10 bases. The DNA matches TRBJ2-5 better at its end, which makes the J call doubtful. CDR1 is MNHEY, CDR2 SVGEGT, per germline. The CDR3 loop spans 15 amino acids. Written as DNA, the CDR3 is TGTGCCAGCAGTTACCGGACAGGGGGCCAAGAGACCCAGTACTTC. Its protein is CASSYRTGGQETQYF.

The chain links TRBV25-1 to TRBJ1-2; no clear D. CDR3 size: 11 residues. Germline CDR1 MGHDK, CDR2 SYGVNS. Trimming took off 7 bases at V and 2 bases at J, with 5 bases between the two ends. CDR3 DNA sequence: TGTGCCAGCAATGGCAACTATGGCTACACCTTC. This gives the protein CASNGNYGYTF.

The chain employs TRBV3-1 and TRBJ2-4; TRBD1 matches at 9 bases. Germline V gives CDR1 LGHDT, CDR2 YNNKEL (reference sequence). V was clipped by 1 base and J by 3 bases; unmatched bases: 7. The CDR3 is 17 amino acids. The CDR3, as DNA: TGTGCCAGCAGCCAAGGGGACAGGGTTTTCGACAAAAACATTCAGTACTTC. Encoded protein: CASSQGDRVFDKNIQYF.

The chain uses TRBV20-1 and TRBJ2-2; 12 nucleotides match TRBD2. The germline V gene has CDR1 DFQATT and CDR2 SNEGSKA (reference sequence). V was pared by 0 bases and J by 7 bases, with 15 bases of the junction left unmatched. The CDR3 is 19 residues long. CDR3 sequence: CSARDTFLGLAGTVGELFF. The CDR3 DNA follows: TGCAGTGCTAGAGATACCTTCCTCGGACTAGCGGGGACTGTCGGGGAGCTGTTTTTT.

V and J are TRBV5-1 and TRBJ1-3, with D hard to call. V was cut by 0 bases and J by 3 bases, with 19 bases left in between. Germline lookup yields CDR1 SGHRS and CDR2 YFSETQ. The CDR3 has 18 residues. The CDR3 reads CASSLAPPGPLVGNTIYF. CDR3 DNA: TGCGCCAGCAGCTTGGCCCCTCCTGGACCGCTAGTTGGAAACACCATATATTTT.

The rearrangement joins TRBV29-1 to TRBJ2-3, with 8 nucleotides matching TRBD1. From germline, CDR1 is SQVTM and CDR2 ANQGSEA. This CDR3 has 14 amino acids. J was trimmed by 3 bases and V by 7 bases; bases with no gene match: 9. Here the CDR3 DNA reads TGCAGCGCCACAGGGGGAGGAAGAACAGATACGCAGTATTTT. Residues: CSATGGGRTDTQYF.